This T cell receptor (beta chain) was documented in a study of T cells after yellow fever vaccination. Study findings and constraints: Peaking on day 5 versus 15, the secondary response was faster but weaker.

This CDR3 contains 16 residues. V trimming: 4 bases; J trimming: 1 base; junction bases outside the gene matches: 2. In germline, CDR1 is SGHRS, CDR2 YFSETQ. This clonotype has ten or more counts. Its antigen is unknown. MiXCR, run by TCRdb on the 5' RACE reads, gives a single entry per CDR3 protein. The sample lists 500,000 to 550,000 distinct CDR3 sequences, 20% to 25% seen once, with 15% to 20% in the top ten. This receptor was obtained from a man aged 18 to 29 who received the YFV17D yellow fever vaccine. V and J are TRBV5-1 and TRBJ2-2, with 12 positions matching TRBD2. Sequencing used PBMCs, obtained less than 25 days after the first yellow fever vaccination. The CDR3 region is CASSGGLAGNTGELFF. CDR3 sequence (DNA): TGCGCCAGCAGCGGGGGACTAGCGGGGAACACCGGGGAGCTGTTTTTT.